The entry that follows covers one TCR beta chain sequence. These data are taken from a study of blood T cell repertoires in COVID-19. Study in general: Collection of acute and convalescent COVID-19 samples took place in the United States, Italy and Spain. Sources were T cells, B-cell-depleted T cells, or PBMCs; the material itself was cDNA or gDNA.

Trimming removed 5 bases from V and 3 bases from J, with 13 bases in between. This CDR3 is built from 15 residues. Germline V lookup: CDR1 SGHAT, CDR2 FQDESV (reference sequence). Per the study methods: Quantification of nucleated cells was approximated via reference gene primer amplification. Here immunoSEQ multiplex PCR was the method, and the copy in TCRdb shows in-frame clones only, minus some. The D gene and trimming were derived from the DNA, and the V and J assignments and clone size from that table. The table records fewer than 250,000 clones, approximately 88% of them present only once. Sample: peripheral blood. The V gene is TRBV11-1, the J gene TRBJ2-2, with a possible D match to TRBD1 (6 bases). This TCR was recovered from a man between 60 and 70 years old who had recovered from COVID-19. This CDR3 is CASSPGVTDTGELFF. The CDR3, as DNA: TGTGCCAGCAGCCCAGGGGTTACGGACACCGGGGAGCTGTTTTTT.